Listed below are T cell receptor beta chains from one sample, sequenced in a study of T cell repertoires in cytomegalovirus infection. Via MiXCR, TCRdb re-called the reads, giving one row per CDR3 protein. The sample has fewer than 200,000 distinct CDR3 sequences, roughly 14% seen once; the top ten hold 27%. The sample comprised PBMCs. The receptors here all came from a human donor in good health (CMV status not recorded). Some clones in this sample may be carry-over from other donors' samples. CDR3s include the opening cysteine and the closing phenylalanine or tryptophan. Size values are once, few and many counts, or a class for expanded clones, and some rows have none.

CDR3aa | j_gene | abundance | v_gene
CASSGWVTYNEQFF | TRBJ2-1 | many | TRBV28
CSASSLAGGRDETQYF | TRBJ2-5 | . | TRBV20-1
CASSPRLGLEQFF | TRBJ2-1 | few | TRBV28
CASSLAADPYNEQFF | TRBJ2-1 | . | TRBV12-3/TRBV12-4
CASSLSPATYNEQFF | TRBJ2-1 | many | TRBV5-4
CASSHNEQFF | TRBJ2-1 | . | TRBV6-6
CASGLLGTSTDTQYF | TRBJ2-3 | few | TRBV12-5
CASSSPRLTTDTQYF | TRBJ2-3 | many | TRBV6-6
CSVASGGPANEQFF | TRBJ2-1 | . | TRBV29-1
CSVVRLGGSGEQETQYF | TRBJ2-5 | . | TRBV29-1
CASRAWGTLQETQYF | TRBJ2-5 | . | TRBV5-6
CASSLGGTRINYGYTF | TRBJ1-2 | . | TRBV5-6
CSVQRTSGSSTDTQYF | TRBJ2-3 | few | TRBV29-1
CASSLPTGAYEQYF | TRBJ2-7 | few | TRBV5-1
CASSSGLINTIYF | TRBJ1-3 | . | TRBV14
CAISSLWTGVGQPQHF | TRBJ1-5 | many | TRBV10-3
CASAFSGSGEQFF | TRBJ2-1 | few | TRBV9
CASSLDGNSISQETQYF | TRBJ2-5 | many | TRBV7-8
CASSLRTPRGNTEAFF | TRBJ1-1 | many | TRBV7-3
CAIRGPGPSGGEDTQYF | TRBJ2-3 | . | TRBV10-3
CSAPGQGETQYF | TRBJ2-5 | . | TRBV20-1
CASTDPGLGAVTYNEQFF | TRBJ2-1 | . | TRBV12-3/TRBV12-4
CASSRTDWVRGTEAFF | TRBJ1-1 | many | TRBV12-3/TRBV12-4
CASSLGAGPVAEQYF | TRBJ2-7 | few | TRBV5-6
CASSLESSALYEQYF | TRBJ2-7 | many | TRBV7-2
CASSQGAGANQPQHF | TRBJ1-5 | many | TRBV4-2
CASSLLGTGGYGYTF | TRBJ1-2 | . | TRBV28
CASRALRTGGLANYGYTF | TRBJ1-2 | few | TRBV11-2
CSASFAGFDGETQYF | TRBJ2-5 | . | TRBV20-1
CASSPSSRGEQFF | TRBJ2-1 | many | TRBV7-6
CASSLTGRRSGANVLTF | TRBJ2-6 | . | TRBV7-3
CSALSPGSYEQYF | TRBJ2-7 | . | TRBV20-1
CAWSTGTGSYNEQFF | TRBJ2-1 | . | TRBV30
CASSPWTHSEGEQFF | TRBJ2-1 | many | TRBV7-6
CASSVTGYTGELFF | TRBJ2-2 | many | TRBV11-3
CSVHNTAEAFF | TRBJ1-1 | many | TRBV29-1
CASSSGVYTEAFF | TRBJ1-1 | . | TRBV5-1
CASSAIGTGVSGELFF | TRBJ2-2 | many | TRBV7-3
CASRVRVSPLHF | TRBJ1-6 | . | TRBV28
CASSLGTVDSGNTIYF | TRBJ1-3 | once | TRBV7-3
CASSFRQGWDEQFF | TRBJ2-1 | . | TRBV5-4
CASSYSGQSTVEQYF | TRBJ2-7 | many | TRBV6-1
CASSAREGTEAFF | TRBJ1-1 | few | TRBV6-4
CSATTGTSYEQYF | TRBJ2-7 | few | TRBV20-1
CAISESTGEPEYF | TRBJ2-7 | many | TRBV10-3
CASSERIRGWTGELFF | TRBJ2-2 | . | TRBV25-1
CSVEDRSRNEQFF | TRBJ2-1 | few | TRBV29-1
CASSGRDFNEQFF | TRBJ2-1 | many | TRBV6-1
CASSSESGTSWGNTIYF | TRBJ1-3 | many | TRBV7-2
CASSGGPSGYNEQFF | TRBJ2-1 | . | TRBV5-6
CASSPRTSGSQETQYF | TRBJ2-5 | . | TRBV9
CATARSGRETQYF | TRBJ2-5 | few | TRBV12-3/TRBV12-4
CASRQLTGELFF | TRBJ2-2 | many | TRBV28
CASSAGRNTEAFF | TRBJ1-1 | many | TRBV28
CASRDSNQPQHF | TRBJ1-5 | many | TRBV19
CASSPRTGRGRKYSNQPQHF | TRBJ1-5 | few | TRBV9
CASSRTGNNEKLFF | TRBJ1-4 | . | TRBV14